This T cell receptor beta chain is drawn from a study of blood T cell repertoires in COVID-19. Germline V CDR1 and CDR2: LNHDA, SQIVND (reference sequence). The CDR3 extends over 14 amino acids. Trimming shortened V by 0 bases and J by 3 bases, and 5 bases separated the two germline ends. Researchers sorted participants into cohorts using their self-reported clinical history. Some clones are missing from TCRdb's copy, which holds only in-frame ones; the method was immunoSEQ multiplex PCR. The table lists hundreds of thousands of clones, around nine tenths of them singletons. J is TRBJ2-2 and V is TRBV19; D is ambiguous. Specimen: PBMCs or T cells enriched from blood (not recorded which). The receptor's source is a woman between 50 and 59 years old who had recovered from COVID-19. The CDR3 DNA follows: TGTGCCAGTAGTATAGACTTAGACACCGGGGAGCTGTTTTTT. Translated, it gives CASSIDLDTGELFF.